One and the same sample provided the 2 T cell receptor beta chains below, sequenced in a study of T cell responses to AZD1222 COVID-19 vaccine (dated by TCRdb to the early 2020s). Receptor amplification or capture employed the immunoSEQ multiplex PCR assay. TCRdb limited this immuneACCESS table to in-frame rearrangements with V and J called. A share of clones is missing; checked studies link under half to unresolved V genes, and the rest is unexplained. Recorded for this sample are roughly 150,000 clones; under 95% of them occurred a single time. The ten most abundant clones make up approximately 5% of the sample. Taken with the paper, the label for time point translates to: baseline before first vaccination. The specimen comprised peripheral blood, sampled on day 0 of AZD1222 vaccination. These receptors came from an adult in good health.

Concerning this clone itself: The same CDR3 is also encoded by other DNA sequences in this sample. The V gene is TRBV6-2 or TRBV6-3, the J gene TRBJ2-7; a weak D match, TRBD2 (6 bases). CDR1 and CDR2 from the germline V gene are MNHEY and SVGEGT. The V end lost 2 bases, the J end lost 4 bases, and 12 bases lay between the germline ends. The CDR3 loop spans 14 amino acids. CDR3 bases: TGTGCCAGCAGTTACAGGGCAGGAGGGTACGAGCAGTACTTC. Translating gives CASSYRAGGYEQYF.

This clone was seen once. The gene calls are TRBV5-8 and TRBJ2-1; the D gene could be TRBD1 or TRBD2 (7 bases each). The germline CDR1 and CDR2 sequences are SGHTS and YDEGEE. The CDR3 is 13 amino acids. V was cut by 4 bases and J by 7 bases, with 12 bases left in between. The CDR3 sequence is CASSPGGGNEQFF. CDR3 nucleotide sequence: TGTGCCAGCAGCCCAGGGGGGGGTAATGAGCAGTTCTTC.